One and the same sample provided the 16 T cell receptor beta chains below, sequenced in a study of cytotoxic CD8 clonotypes in ibrutinib-treated CLL. Libraries were prepared by immunoSEQ multiplex PCR; TCRdb keeps only in-frame clonotypes and omits some of them. Here the sample spans just under 70,000 clones, 68% being singletons. The source material was PBMCs, sampled after 12 months of ibrutinib treatment. These TCRs come from a human donor with chronic lymphocytic leukemia.

This chain's CDR3 is CASSEQGNQNIQYF. In nucleotides, the CDR3 is TGCGCCAGCAGCGAACAGGGTAACCAAAACATTCAGTACTTC. V and J are TRBV5-1 and TRBJ2-4; D might be TRBD1 (6 bases). The V end was cut by 4 bases, the J end by 5 bases, with 13 bases between. The CDR3 has 14 residues. CDR1 SGHRS and CDR2 YFSETQ come from the germline V gene.

The chain couples TRBV14 to TRBJ1-1, with D tentatively TRBD1 (6 bases). Germline V gene lookup returns CDR1 SGHDN and CDR2 FVKESK. V lost 6 bases and J lost 11, with 16 bases in between. CDR3 length: 12 residues. The CDR3 nucleotides are TGTGCCAGCAGTAGGGGGGCCACGACGGCTTTCTTT. Its protein product is CASSRGATTAFF. The whole variable domain, filled in from reference TRBV14 and TRBJ1-1, reads EAGVTQFPSHSVIEKGQTVTLRCDPISGHDNLYWYRRVMGKEIKFLLHFVKESKQDESGMPNNRFLAERTGGTYSTLKVQPAELEDSGVYFCASSRGATTAFFGQGTRLTVV.

Within the sample, this clone is large. The chain couples TRBV18 to TRBJ1-5; D remains ambiguous. There are 13 residues in the CDR3. Germline CDR1 and CDR2: KGHSH and LQKENI. V lost 3 bases, J lost 6 bases, and 9 bases lay in between. CDR3 coding DNA: TGTGCCAGCTCACCGATTTGGGGTCAGCCCCAGCATTTT. This translates into CASSPIWGQPQHF. Supplemented by reference TRBV18 and TRBJ1-5, the full variable domain reads NAGVMQNPRHLVRRRGQEARLRCSPMKGHSHVYWYRQLPEEGLKFMVYLQKENIIDESGMPKERFSAEFPKEGPSILRIQQVVRGDSAAYFCASSPIWGQPQHFGDGTRLSIL.

The CDR3 nucleotides are TGTGCCAGCAGCCCCCAGTTAGCCAATGAGCAGTTCTTC. Its protein is CASSPQLANEQFF. The chain couples TRBV11-3 to TRBJ2-1; D gene uncertain. With 5 bases removed from V and 6 bases from J, the gap between germline ends came to 11 bases. The CDR3 runs 13 residues. Germline-derived CDR1 and CDR2 are SGHNT and YENEEA.

This chain uses TRBV25-1 with TRBJ1-2, with 11 bases that match TRBD1. Germline loops: CDR1 MGHDK, CDR2 SYGVNS. This CDR3 spans 17 amino acids. With V trimmed by 7 bases and J by 2 bases, 12 bases remained unmatched. DNA of the CDR3: TGTGCCAGCACCCATACGACCTGGGACAGGGGGAACTATGGCTACACCTTC. Amino acids: CASTHTTWDRGNYGYTF.

The V and J genes are TRBV28 and TRBJ1-2, with 11 positions matching TRBD1. Germline CDR1 reads MDHEN; CDR2 reads SYDVKM. The CDR3 covers 14 residues. J gave up 4 bases and V 4 bases, and 2 bases lay outside the gene matches. For the CDR3, the DNA is TGTGCCAGCAGTTCCGGGACAGGGGGCTATGGCTACACCTTC. The encoded protein is CASSSGTGGYGYTF.

This chain joins TRBV7-2 and TRBJ1-1, with D unclear. CDR3 length equals 11 residues. V lost 7 bases and J 2 bases, leaving 5 bases between the germline ends. Germline values: CDR1 SGHTA, CDR2 FQGNSA. The CDR3: CASNQNTEAFF. CDR3 nucleotide sequence: TGTGCCAGCAACCAAAACACTGAAGCTTTCTTT.

This clone showed up just once. The V and J genes are TRBV28 and TRBJ2-7; 7 bases align to TRBD1. The CDR3 runs to 12 residues. V was clipped by 7 bases and J by 7 bases; unmatched bases: 7. The germline V gene has CDR1 MDHEN and CDR2 SYDVKM. The DNA for the CDR3 is TGTGCCAGCACCCTACAGGGGCGGGAGCAGTACTTC. Translated, it gives CASTLQGREQYF.

CDR3 nucleotide sequence: TGTGCCAGCAGCTCTCGTATTGGGGAGCTGTTTTTT. It specifies CASSSRIGELFF. The V call is TRBV7-2, the J call TRBJ2-2, with D hard to call. Germline assignment: CDR1 SGHTA and CDR2 FQGNSA. Trimming stripped 4 bases from V and 8 bases from J, with 8 bases between. The CDR3 length is 12 residues.

The V and J genes are TRBV7-3 and TRBJ2-5; 10 bases align to TRBD1. Germline V gene data show CDR1 as SGHTA and CDR2 as FQGTGA. This CDR3 is 17 amino acids long. V lost 5 bases to trimming and J lost 3 bases; unmatched junction nucleotides: 12. The CDR3 loop is CASSPWGGTGVKETQYF. The CDR3 DNA sequence: TGTGCCAGCAGCCCCTGGGGTGGGACAGGGGTAAAAGAGACCCAGTACTTC.

Only a few counts were recorded for this clone. The chain links TRBV5-1 to TRBJ2-5; D remains unclear. Germline CDR1 and CDR2: SGHRS and YFSETQ. The CDR3 sequence is 14 residues long. The germline V and J ends were trimmed by 4 bases and 3 bases, with 13 bases remaining between them. The CDR3 bases are TGCGCCAGCAGCACAGATGGTGAAAAAGAGACCCAGTACTTC. It specifies CASSTDGEKETQYF. Full variable domain (remainder filled in from reference TRBV5-1 and TRBJ2-5): KAGVTQTPRYLIKTRGQQVTLSCSPISGHRSVSWYQQTPGQGLQFLFEYFSETQRNKGNFPGRFSGRQFSNSRSEMNVSTLELGDSALYLCASSTDGEKETQYFGPGTRLLVL.

In nucleotides, the CDR3 is TGTGCCAGCAGCCGAAGGTTTCCAAGCTCTGGAAACACCATATATTTT. The encoded protein is CASSRRFPSSGNTIYF. This sequence joins TRBV14 and TRBJ1-3; D is uncertain. The length of the CDR3 is 16 residues. Between the trimmed V and J ends, which lost 4 bases and 0 bases, there was a span of 13 bases. The germline V gene has CDR1 SGHDN and CDR2 FVKESK.

The V gene is TRBV11-3, the J gene TRBJ2-3; D gene ambiguous. Germline assignment: CDR1 SGHNT and CDR2 YENEEA. The CDR3 sequence is 14 residues long. V lost 1 base and J 6 bases, leaving 11 bases between the germline ends. The CDR3: CASSLADQSDTQYF. The CDR3 DNA sequence: TGTGCCAGCAGCTTAGCGGACCAGTCTGATACGCAGTATTTT.

V and J are TRBV19 and TRBJ1-1; unclear D gene. V was pared by 4 bases and J by 0 bases, with 9 bases between. There are 14 residues in the CDR3. CDR1 and CDR2 from the germline V gene are LNHDA and SQIVND (reference sequence). The CDR3 DNA is TGTGCCAGTAGTACTGCAAGAATGAACACTGAAGCTTTCTTT. Translation gives CASSTARMNTEAFF. Using reference TRBV19 and TRBJ1-1 for the parts outside the CDR3, the full variable domain is DGGITQSPKYLFRKEGQNVTLSCEQNLNHDAMYWYRQDPGQGLRLIYYSQIVNDFQKGDIAEGYSVSREKKESFPLTVTSAQKNPTAFYLCASSTARMNTEAFFGQGTRLTVV.

The CDR3 reads CASSAEGSNYGYTF. CDR3 DNA: TGTGCCAGCAGCGCCGAGGGTTCTAACTATGGCTACACCTTC. The rearrangement joins TRBV6-6 to TRBJ1-2; D is ambiguous. Trimming pared 6 bases from V and 0 bases from J, leaving 11 bases between. Per the germline V gene, CDR1 is MNHNY and CDR2 is SVGAGI (reference sequence). There are 14 residues in the CDR3.

The chain recombines TRBV5-3 with TRBJ1-5; D is unclear. TRBV5-3 is marked as an open reading frame, function uncertain. Trimming cost V 1 base and J 2 bases, with 13 bases left between them. CDR3 length equals 16 residues. In DNA, the CDR3 is TGTGCCAGAAGCTTGAATCCGGGCATTGGCAATCAGCCCCAGCATTTT. It translates to CARSLNPGIGNQPQHF.